One and the same sample provided the 10 T cell receptor beta chains below, sequenced in a study of blood T cell repertoires in COVID-19. Clones were sequenced by immunoSEQ multiplex PCR, and TCRdb holds only the in-frame ones, with some missing. The sample holds hundreds of thousands of clones, around four fifths seen once. What was sequenced was peripheral blood. These receptors were collected from a man aged 30-40 years with active or convalescent COVID-19.

This chain connects TRBV29-1 to TRBJ1-1, with 11 bases fitting TRBD1. Germline values: CDR1 SQVTM, CDR2 ANQGSEA. This CDR3 has 11 residues. The trim removed 8 bases at V and 10 bases at J, leaving 6 bases unmatched. CDR3 DNA: TGCAGCACGGGACAGGGGGAAGGAGCTTTCTTT. Translated: CSTGQGEGAFF.

V usage is TRBV28 and J usage is TRBJ2-1; D possibly corresponds to TRBD2 (6 bases). The germline V and J ends were trimmed by 6 bases and 6 bases, with 18 bases remaining between them. The CDR3 extends over 15 amino acids. Germline V gene lookup returns CDR1 MDHEN and CDR2 SYDVKM. DNA of the CDR3: TGTGCCAGCAGCCCCCCGGGACTTATTACCAATGAGCAGTTCTTC. It codes for CASSPPGLITNEQFF.

The DNA for the CDR3 is TGTGCCAGCAGCCGCAAACAGGGGGCGGGAGGCTACACCTTC. It is translated as CASSRKQGAGGYTF. The chain joins TRBV5-5 to TRBJ1-2; 9 bases match TRBD1. Germline assignment: CDR1 SGHKS and CDR2 YYEKEE (reference sequence). The ends lost 4 bases at V and 8 bases at J; junction bases unmatched: 9. The CDR3 is made up of 14 amino acids.

This chain uses TRBV7-9 with TRBJ2-3; D may be TRBD2 (6 bases). The V and J ends lost 5 bases and 2 bases respectively, with 17 bases between them. This CDR3 has 16 amino acids. Germline CDR1 SEHNR, CDR2 FQNEAQ (reference sequence). The CDR3 spells CASSPPGGEYTDTQYF. CDR3 DNA sequence: TGTGCCAGCAGCCCCCCCGGCGGGGAGTACACAGATACGCAGTATTTT.

The chain couples TRBV10-2 to TRBJ1-5; 10 positions agree with TRBD1. CDR1 is WSHSY and CDR2 is SAAADI in the germline V gene. V gave up 6 bases and J gave up 6 bases; unmatched junction bases: 2. This CDR3 region has 13 residues. The CDR3 reads CASSGDRGQPQHF. For the CDR3, the DNA is TGCGCCAGCAGCGGGGACAGGGGTCAGCCCCAGCATTTT.

The J gene is TRBJ1-2, the V gene TRBV18, with 7 positions matching TRBD1. V was clipped by 8 bases and J by 0 bases; unmatched bases: 9. Germline V gives CDR1 KGHSH, CDR2 LQKENI. The CDR3 extends over 15 amino acids. The DNA of the CDR3 is TGTGCCAGCATTGACAGGGATAAAACTAACTATGGCTACACCTTC. Translated: CASIDRDKTNYGYTF.

This chain connects TRBV13 to TRBJ2-2; D is uncertain. V shed 0 bases and J shed 10 bases, with 12 bases lying between them. The germline gives CDR1 PRHDT, CDR2 FYEKMQ (reference sequence). This CDR3 comprises 14 residues. The CDR3 coding sequence is TGTGCCAGCAGCTTAGGCAGGAACGTACCGGAGCTGTTTTTT. Translated, it gives CASSLGRNVPELFF.

The chain couples TRBV23-1 to TRBJ2-3, with 10 bases that match TRBD2. TRBV23-1 is labeled an ORF, and its function is uncertain. The CDR3 contains 15 residues. V dropped 7 bases and J dropped 2; count of bases not matched to a gene: 6. For the CDR3, the DNA is TGCGCCAGCATACATAGCGGGGGGAACACAGATACGCAGTATTTT. Translating it yields CASIHSGGNTDTQYF.

CDR3 coding DNA: TGTGCCAGCAGCTTGGGGACAGGGGGCTATGGCTACACCTTC. Translation gives CASSLGTGGYGYTF. V gene TRBV5-6 combines with J gene TRBJ1-2, with 10 positions matching TRBD1. Germline CDR1 reads SGHDT; CDR2 reads YYEEEE. This CDR3 is 14 amino acids long. Trimming at V came to 0 bases and at J to 4 bases, leaving 0 bases not matched to a gene.

This clone was picked up one time. The chain employs TRBV7-6 and TRBJ2-1; no clear D gene. Germline values: CDR1 SGHVS, CDR2 FNYEAQ. Trimming shortened V by 3 bases and J by 6 bases, and 3 bases separated the two germline ends. The length of the CDR3 is 11 residues. CDR3 sequence: CASSLANEQFF. CDR3 nucleotides: TGTGCCAGCAGCTTGGCCAATGAGCAGTTCTTC.